This passage covers 30 T cell receptor beta chains from one sample sequenced in a study of T cell changes during pregnancy in multiple sclerosis. Libraries were prepared by immunoSEQ multiplex PCR; TCRdb keeps only in-frame clonotypes and omits some of them. The table has fewer than 40,000 clones, roughly 91% seen once; the top ten hold about 0.45%. This specimen consisted of CD4+ T cells from peripheral blood mononuclear cells, obtained in the second trimester of pregnancy. The receptor set was obtained from a female donor in good health, enrolled as a control in a pregnancy study.

This sequence joins TRBV7-2 and TRBJ2-1; 9 bases line up with TRBD2. Germline values: CDR1 SGHTA, CDR2 FQGNSA. V gave up 5 bases and J gave up 4 bases; unmatched junction bases: 6. The CDR3 extends over 15 amino acids. In DNA, the CDR3 is TGTGCCAGCAGCCTGGGACTAGCCACATACAATGAGCAGTTCTTC. Translated, it gives CASSLGLATYNEQFF.

DNA for the CDR3: TGCGCCAGCGGACATAGCGGGGGGCCCCGGGTAGATACGCAGTATTTT. Protein: CASGHSGGPRVDTQYF. This sequence joins TRBV5-1 and TRBJ2-3; 10 bases are shared with TRBD2. V lost 7 bases to trimming and J lost 5 bases; unmatched junction nucleotides: 13. The CDR3 runs 16 residues. Germline values: CDR1 SGHRS, CDR2 YFSETQ. The full variable domain, in which reference TRBV5-1 and TRBJ2-3 provide the parts outside the CDR3, is KAGVTQTPRYLIKTRGQQVTLSCSPISGHRSVSWYQQTPGQGLQFLFEYFSETQRNKGNFPGRFSGRQFSNSRSEMNVSTLELGDSALYLCASGHSGGPRVDTQYFGPGTRLTVL.

This clone was observed a single time. This chain joins TRBV7-8 and TRBJ1-5, with 8 bases fitting TRBD1. CDR3 length: 15 residues. CDR1 and CDR2 from the germline V gene are SGHVS and FQNEAQ. The J segment lost 7 bases and the V segment lost 5 bases, leaving 10 bases of the junction unmatched. CDR3 in DNA: TGTGCCAGCAGCCAGGGCAGGGGGCGTAGACAGCCCCAGCATTTT. Its protein is CASSQGRGRRQPQHF.

The J gene is TRBJ2-4, the V gene TRBV9, with D hard to call. The germline gives CDR1 SGDLS, CDR2 YYNGEE. V was trimmed by 0 bases and J by 6 bases, leaving 10 bases between them. The CDR3 is made up of 14 amino acids. CDR3 sequence: CASSVDSPGNIQYF. CDR3 sequence (DNA): TGTGCCAGCAGCGTAGACTCCCCGGGAAACATTCAGTACTTC. The variable domain in full, with the rest retrieved from reference TRBV9 and TRBJ2-4, is DSGVTQTPKHLITATGQRVTLRCSPRSGDLSVYWYQQSLDQGLQFLIQYYNGEERAKGNILERFSAQQFPDLHSELNLSSLELGDSALYFCASSVDSPGNIQYFGAGTRLSVL.

V gene TRBV6-6 combines with J gene TRBJ2-3; unclear D gene. V shed 5 bases and J shed 4 bases, with 7 bases lying between them. The germline gives CDR1 MNHNY, CDR2 SVGAGI (reference sequence). The CDR3 loop spans 12 amino acids. In DNA form, the CDR3 reads TGTGCCAGCAGTACGGCGGCAGATACGCAGTATTTT. Encoded protein: CASSTAADTQYF.

This clone showed up just a few times. The chain links TRBV14 to TRBJ1-1, with D perhaps matching TRBD1 (6 bases). Germline CDR1 and CDR2: SGHDN and FVKESK. V lost 0 bases, J lost 3 bases, and 14 bases lay in between. This CDR3 has 16 amino acids. Here the CDR3 DNA reads TGTGCCAGCAGCCAAGATAAGGGGGTAGTGCACACTGAAGCTTTCTTT. It yields the protein CASSQDKGVVHTEAFF. Drawing the rest from reference TRBV14 and TRBJ1-1, the complete variable domain is EAGVTQFPSHSVIEKGQTVTLRCDPISGHDNLYWYRRVMGKEIKFLLHFVKESKQDESGMPNNRFLAERTGGTYSTLKVQPAELEDSGVYFCASSQDKGVVHTEAFFGQGTRLTVV.

The chain has TRBV29-1 and TRBJ1-3; 8 bases match TRBD1. The V and J ends lost 4 bases and 6 bases, in that order; junction bases with no gene match: 8. CDR1 is SQVTM and CDR2 is ANQGSEA in the germline V gene. The CDR3 is made up of 14 amino acids. The CDR3, as DNA: TGCAGCGTTGGGACAGGGCAATGGGAAAACACCATATATTTT. Translation: CSVGTGQWENTIYF.

This clone was detected only a few times. The chain combines TRBV19 with TRBJ1-1; a weak D match, TRBD1 (5 bases). This CDR3 comprises 15 residues. V dropped 4 bases and J dropped 0 bases, with 12 bases sitting between them. Germline V gene sequence: CDR1 LNHDA, CDR2 SQIVND (reference sequence). Written as DNA, the CDR3 is TGTGCCAGTAGTAATTCGGGAGGGGTGAACACTGAAGCTTTCTTT. Its protein is CASSNSGGVNTEAFF.

The J gene is TRBJ2-5, the V gene TRBV6-1; 9 bases map to TRBD2. From germline, CDR1 is MNHNS and CDR2 SASEGT. The CDR3 has 16 residues. The trim removed 2 bases at V and 4 bases at J, leaving 8 bases unmatched. In DNA, the CDR3 is TGTGCCAGCAGTGAATGGGGGCGGGGGGGACTAGAGACCCAGTACTTC. The encoded protein is CASSEWGRGGLETQYF.

This clone was seen a handful of times. The chain links TRBV10-1 to TRBJ2-3; D gene ambiguous. V was shortened by 4 bases and J by 0 bases, with 11 bases between the two germline ends. Germline V CDR1 and CDR2: WNHNN, SYGVQD (reference sequence). The CDR3 spans 15 residues. The DNA of the CDR3 is TGCGCCAGCAGTGGAGGAGACGCTAGCACAGATACGCAGTATTTT. Amino acid sequence: CASSGGDASTDTQYF.

The genes are TRBV10-3 and TRBJ1-3; 7 bases agree with TRBD1. The CDR3 runs 15 residues. The germline V gene encodes CDR1 ENHRY and CDR2 SYGVKD. V shed 11 bases and J 0 bases; nucleotides not matched to a gene: 10. Here the CDR3 DNA reads TGTGCCTCCCGGGACAGCGGTGACTCTGGAAACACCATATATTTT. Its protein product is CASRDSGDSGNTIYF.

The V and J genes are TRBV28 and TRBJ2-7; 9 bases map to TRBD1. The length of the CDR3 is 15 residues. Looked up from germline, CDR1 is MDHEN and CDR2 is SYDVKM. V dropped 5 bases and J dropped 3; count of bases not matched to a gene: 8. The DNA of the CDR3 is TGTGCCAGCAGTCCCCAGACAGGGGGGCACTACGAGCAGTACTTC. Translation: CASSPQTGGHYEQYF.

The chain combines TRBV28 with TRBJ1-1; possibly TRBD1 for D (6 bases). Trimming cost V 1 base and J 5 bases, with 17 bases left between them. The germline CDR1 and CDR2 sequences are MDHEN and SYDVKM. The CDR3 sequence is 16 residues long. In nucleotides, the CDR3 is TGTGCCAGCAGTTTATCCGGGAGGGGGTTATGGACTGAAGCTTTCTTT. Its translation: CASSLSGRGLWTEAFF.

This sequence joins TRBV12-5 and TRBJ2-1; 12 nucleotides line up with TRBD2. CDR3 length: 14 residues. The V and J ends lost 2 bases and 10 bases, in that order; junction bases with no gene match: 3. Germline V gene lookup returns CDR1 LGHNT and CDR2 FRNRAP. The CDR3 reads CASGLLAGGGEQFF. In DNA, the CDR3 is TGTGCTAGTGGTTTGCTAGCGGGAGGGGGGGAGCAGTTCTTC. The full variable domain, its missing parts supplied by reference TRBV12-5 and TRBJ2-1, is DARVTQTPRHKVTEMGQEVTMRCQPILGHNTVFWYRQTMMQGLELLAYFRNRAPLDDSGMPKDRFSAEMPDATLATLKIQPSEPRDSAVYFCASGLLAGGGEQFFGPGTRLTVL.

This rearrangement joins TRBV6-6 to TRBJ1-4; D uncertain. With 0 bases removed from V and 8 bases from J, the gap between germline ends came to 10 bases. This CDR3 contains 14 residues. Germline lookup yields CDR1 MNHNY and CDR2 SVGAGI (reference sequence). CDR3 nucleotide sequence: TGTGCCAGCAGTTACTCGACAACGGCAGAAAAACTGTTTTTT. As protein: CASSYSTTAEKLFF.

The chain uses TRBV7-2 and TRBJ2-3, with 10 nucleotides matching TRBD1. Germline CDR1 is SGHTA and CDR2 is FQGNSA. Trimming took 3 bases from V and 2 from J; bases not matched to a gene: 5. The CDR3 consists of 16 residues. Here the CDR3 DNA reads TGTGCCAGCAGCTTCCGGACAGGGGGGGCCACAGATACGCAGTATTTT. It specifies CASSFRTGGATDTQYF.

The chain recombines TRBV29-1 with TRBJ1-1, with a weak D call TRBD1 (5 bases). Looked up from germline, CDR1 is SQVTM and CDR2 is ANQGSEA. V lost 7 bases and J 3 bases, leaving 15 bases between the germline ends. The CDR3 loop spans 13 amino acids. The CDR3 region has the DNA TGCAGCGCCGGGGGGGTGAGCCACACTGAAGCTTTCTTT. This sequence encodes CSAGGVSHTEAFF.

This clone appeared a single time. This chain links TRBV6-6 with TRBJ2-7, with a tentative D call TRBD2 (5 bases). In germline, CDR1 is MNHNY, CDR2 SVGAGI (reference sequence). V was clipped by 7 bases and J by 3 bases, with 16 bases between them. The CDR3 consists of 14 residues. CDR3 bases: TGTGCCAGCACCCCGGGAACGGACCTCTACGAGCAGTACTTC. Its translation is CASTPGTDLYEQYF.

CDR3 DNA sequence: TGCGCCAGCAGCCAACCCTCCAACGCGGGGGAGAACTACCGGTTTAATGAGCAGTTCTTC. Protein sequence: CASSQPSNAGENYRFNEQFF. The chain carries TRBV4-1 and TRBJ2-1; 7 nucleotides align to TRBD2. Looked up from germline, CDR1 is MGHRA and CDR2 is YSYEKL. The CDR3 has 20 residues. V was pared by 2 bases and J by 7 bases, with 23 bases of the junction left unmatched.

V usage is TRBV7-9 and J usage is TRBJ2-7; 11 nucleotides line up with TRBD1. With V trimmed by 5 bases and J by 11 bases, 11 bases remained unmatched. Germline V lookup: CDR1 SEHNR, CDR2 FQNEAQ (reference sequence). The CDR3 is made up of 14 amino acids. The CDR3 reads CASSEAGTGGIKYF. CDR3 bases: TGTGCCAGCAGCGAAGCCGGGACAGGGGGGATTAAGTACTTC.

The gene calls are TRBV2 and TRBJ2-6; no clear D gene. CDR3 length equals 16 residues. Germline CDR1 and CDR2: SNHLY and FYNNEI. Deletions cut 7 bases from V and 4 bases from J, with 17 bases between. The CDR3 DNA reads as TGTGCCAGCAACGCTCGGGTTTCGGCAGGGGCCAACGTCCTGACTTTC. Encoded protein: CASNARVSAGANVLTF.

The rearrangement links TRBV9 to TRBJ1-1; 7 positions match TRBD1. Germline V gives CDR1 SGDLS, CDR2 YYNGEE. The CDR3 sequence is 14 residues long. Losses at the gene ends were 4 bases for V and 2 bases for J; bases not matched to a gene: 5. The CDR3 loop reads CASSSGQSNTEAFF. The DNA for the CDR3 is TGTGCCAGCAGCTCGGGACAGTCCAACACTGAAGCTTTCTTT.

The rearrangement uses TRBV5-4 and TRBJ2-5; 10 bases are shared with TRBD1. Germline V gene data show CDR1 as SGHNT and CDR2 as YYREEE (reference sequence). J gave up 1 base and V 3 bases, and 0 bases lay outside the gene matches. The CDR3 is 14 amino acids. DNA for the CDR3: TGTGCCAGCAGCTGGACAGGGGGCCAAGAGACCCAGTACTTC. Its protein product is CASSWTGGQETQYF.

The CDR3 protein is CSVGTGTTEAFF. CDR3 in DNA: TGCAGCGTTGGGACAGGGACGACTGAAGCTTTCTTT. The chain joins TRBV29-1 to TRBJ1-1; 8 nucleotides align to TRBD1. This CDR3 is built from 12 residues. V was pared by 4 bases and J by 5 bases, with 3 bases of the junction left unmatched. The germline V gene has CDR1 SQVTM and CDR2 ANQGSEA.

V usage is TRBV9 and J usage is TRBJ2-5; tentatively, D is TRBD2 (7 bases). From germline, CDR1 is SGDLS and CDR2 YYNGEE. This CDR3 has 15 amino acids. Trimming stripped 2 bases from V and 1 base from J, with 12 bases between. CDR3 DNA sequence: TGTGCCAGCAGCGTTCGGGGGGCTCCCCAAGAGACCCAGTACTTC. Encoded protein: CASSVRGAPQETQYF.

This clone occurred once. This chain joins TRBV30 and TRBJ1-2, with D possibly matching TRBD1 (6 bases). The V end was cut by 2 bases, the J end by 3 bases, with 13 bases between. The germline V gene has CDR1 GTSNPN and CDR2 SVGIG (reference sequence). The CDR3 length is 14 residues. The DNA of the CDR3 is TGTGCCTGGAGTAGTACCAGGGGTGACTATGGCTACACCTTC. Its translation: CAWSSTRGDYGYTF. The whole variable domain, filled in from reference TRBV30 and TRBJ1-2, reads SQTIHQWPATLVQPVGSPLSLECTVEGTSNPNLYWYRQAAGRGLQLLFYSVGIGQISSEVPQNLSASRPQDRQFILSSKKLLLSDSGFYLCAWSSTRGDYGYTFGSGTRLTVV.

V gene TRBV27 combines with J gene TRBJ1-5; tentatively, D is TRBD1 (5 bases). V lost 5 bases, J lost 0 bases, and 8 bases lay in between. There are 14 residues in the CDR3. Germline V lookup: CDR1 MNHEY, CDR2 SMNVEV (reference sequence). The CDR3 coding sequence is TGTGCCAGCAGTCCAGGGTATAGCAATCAGCCCCAGCATTTT. Its translation: CASSPGYSNQPQHF.

This chain links TRBV2 with TRBJ1-5; 9 bases line up with TRBD1. CDR3 length: 14 amino acids. Unmatched junction bases numbered 6, after V lost 8 bases and J lost 4 bases. CDR1 is SNHLY and CDR2 is FYNNEI in the germline V gene. The CDR3 sequence: CASHIDRGNQPQHF. The DNA of the CDR3 is TGTGCCAGCCATATCGACAGGGGGAATCAGCCCCAGCATTTT.

This clone showed up just once. The J gene is TRBJ2-1, the V gene TRBV11-3; tentatively, D is TRBD1 (6 bases). The CDR3 has 18 amino acids. Trimming removed 0 bases at V and 7 bases at J, with 22 bases between. Germline CDR1 is SGHNT and CDR2 is YENEEA. CDR3 bases: TGTGCCAGCAGCTTAGATCAAGGGGGTAGCTCCCGAGGAAATGAGCAGTTCTTC. Its translation is CASSLDQGGSSRGNEQFF.

This clone is a singleton in its sample. The chain has TRBV7-2 and TRBJ1-2; D gene uncertain. The CDR3 covers 11 residues. Germline lookup yields CDR1 SGHTA and CDR2 FQGNSA. Trimming removed 4 bases from V and 4 bases from J, with 4 bases in between. The CDR3 DNA sequence: TGTGCCAGCAGCTCTACCTATGGCTACACCTTC. Protein sequence: CASSSTYGYTF.